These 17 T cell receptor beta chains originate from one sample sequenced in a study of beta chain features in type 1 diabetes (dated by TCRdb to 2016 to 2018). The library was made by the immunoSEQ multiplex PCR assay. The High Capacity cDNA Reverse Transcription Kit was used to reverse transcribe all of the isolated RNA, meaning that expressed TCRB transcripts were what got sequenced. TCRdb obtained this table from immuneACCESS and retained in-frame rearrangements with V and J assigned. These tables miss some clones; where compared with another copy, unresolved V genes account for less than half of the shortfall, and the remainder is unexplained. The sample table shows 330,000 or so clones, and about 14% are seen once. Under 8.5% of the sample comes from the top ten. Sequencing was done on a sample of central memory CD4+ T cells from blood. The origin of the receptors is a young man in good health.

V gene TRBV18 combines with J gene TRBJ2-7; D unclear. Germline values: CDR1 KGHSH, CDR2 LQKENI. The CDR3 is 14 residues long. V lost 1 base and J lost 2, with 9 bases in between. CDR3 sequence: CASSPQADAYEQYF. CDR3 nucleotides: TGTGCCAGCTCACCACAGGCCGATGCCTACGAGCAGTACTTC.

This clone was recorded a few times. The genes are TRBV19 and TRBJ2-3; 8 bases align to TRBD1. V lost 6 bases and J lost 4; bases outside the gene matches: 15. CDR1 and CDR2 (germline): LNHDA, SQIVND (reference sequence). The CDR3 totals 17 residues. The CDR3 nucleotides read TGTGCCAGTAGCCTACAAGGACAGGGTCGGGCGGCAGATACGCAGTATTTT. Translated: CASSLQGQGRAADTQYF.

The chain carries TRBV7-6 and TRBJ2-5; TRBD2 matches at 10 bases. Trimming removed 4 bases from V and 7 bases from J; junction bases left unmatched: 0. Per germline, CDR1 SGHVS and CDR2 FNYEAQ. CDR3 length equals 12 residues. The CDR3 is CASSSSGGTQYF. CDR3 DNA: TGTGCCAGCAGCTCTAGCGGGGGGACCCAGTACTTC.

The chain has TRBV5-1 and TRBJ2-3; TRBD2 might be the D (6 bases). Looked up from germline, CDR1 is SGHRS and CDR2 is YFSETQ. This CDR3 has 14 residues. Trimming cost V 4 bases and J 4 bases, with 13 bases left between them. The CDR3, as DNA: TGCGCCAGCAGCCTAGGGACTTTGTCAGATACGCAGTATTTT. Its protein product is CASSLGTLSDTQYF.

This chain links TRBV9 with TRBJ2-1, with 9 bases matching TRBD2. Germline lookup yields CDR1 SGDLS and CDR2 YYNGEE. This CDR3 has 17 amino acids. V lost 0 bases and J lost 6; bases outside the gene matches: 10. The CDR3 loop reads CASSVATGGGAINEQFF. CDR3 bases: TGTGCCAGCAGCGTAGCTACTGGCGGGGGGGCCATCAATGAGCAGTTCTTC.

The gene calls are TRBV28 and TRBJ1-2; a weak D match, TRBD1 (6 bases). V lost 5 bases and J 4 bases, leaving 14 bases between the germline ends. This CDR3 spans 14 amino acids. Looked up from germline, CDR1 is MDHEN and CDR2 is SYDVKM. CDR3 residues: CASSPGQYTYGYTF. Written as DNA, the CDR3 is TGTGCCAGCAGTCCCGGACAGTATACCTATGGCTACACCTTC.

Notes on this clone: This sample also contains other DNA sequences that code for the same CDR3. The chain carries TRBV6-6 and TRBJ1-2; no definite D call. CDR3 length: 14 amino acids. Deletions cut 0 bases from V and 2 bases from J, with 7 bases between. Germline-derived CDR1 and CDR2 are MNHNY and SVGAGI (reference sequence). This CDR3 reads CASSYSKGNYGYTF. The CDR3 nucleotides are TGTGCCAGCAGTTACTCGAAGGGCAACTATGGCTACACCTTC.

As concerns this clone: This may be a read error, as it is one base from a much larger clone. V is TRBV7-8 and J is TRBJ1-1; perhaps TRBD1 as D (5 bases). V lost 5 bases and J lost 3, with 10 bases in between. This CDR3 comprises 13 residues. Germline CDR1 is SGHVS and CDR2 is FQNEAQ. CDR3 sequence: CASSVGVDTEAFF. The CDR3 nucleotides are TGTGCCAGCAGCGTGGGGGTGGACACTGAAGCTTTCTTT.

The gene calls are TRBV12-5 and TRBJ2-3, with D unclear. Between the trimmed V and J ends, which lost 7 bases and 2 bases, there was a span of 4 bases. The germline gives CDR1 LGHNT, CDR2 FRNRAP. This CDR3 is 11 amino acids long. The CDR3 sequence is CASAFTDTQYF. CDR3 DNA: TGTGCTAGTGCTTTCACAGATACGCAGTATTTT.

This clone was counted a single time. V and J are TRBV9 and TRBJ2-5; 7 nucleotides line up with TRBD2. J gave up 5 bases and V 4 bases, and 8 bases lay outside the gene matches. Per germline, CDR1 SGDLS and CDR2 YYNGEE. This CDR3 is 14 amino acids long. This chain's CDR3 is CASSPWTSFETQYF. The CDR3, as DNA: TGTGCCAGCAGCCCATGGACTAGTTTTGAGACCCAGTACTTC.

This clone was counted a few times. This CDR3 reads CASSRGPQGNTIYF. The CDR3, as DNA: TGTGCCAGCAGTCGGGGGCCGCAAGGAAACACCATATATTTT. The chain uses TRBV6-5 and TRBJ1-3; possible D gene TRBD1, 6 bases. The germline gives CDR1 MNHEY, CDR2 SVGAGI. The ends were cut back, 5 bases at V and 4 bases at J, with 12 bases in the middle. This CDR3 contains 14 residues.

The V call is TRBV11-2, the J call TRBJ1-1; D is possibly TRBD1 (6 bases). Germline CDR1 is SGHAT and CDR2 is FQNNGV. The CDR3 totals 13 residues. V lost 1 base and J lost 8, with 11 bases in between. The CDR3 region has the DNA TGTGCCAGCAGCTTAGTGGACAGAGGCGAAGCTTTCTTT. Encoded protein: CASSLVDRGEAFF.

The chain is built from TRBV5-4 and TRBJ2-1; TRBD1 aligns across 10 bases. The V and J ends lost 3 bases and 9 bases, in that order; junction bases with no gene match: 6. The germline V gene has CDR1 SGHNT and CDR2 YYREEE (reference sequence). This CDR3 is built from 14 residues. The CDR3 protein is CASSSGQGRSEQFF. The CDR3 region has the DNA TGTGCCAGCAGCTCGGGACAGGGGCGTAGTGAGCAGTTCTTC.

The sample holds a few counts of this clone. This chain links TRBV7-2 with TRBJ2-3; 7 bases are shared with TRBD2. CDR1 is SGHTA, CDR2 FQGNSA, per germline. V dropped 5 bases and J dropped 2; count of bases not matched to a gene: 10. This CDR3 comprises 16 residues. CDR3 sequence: CASSPLGRVNTDTQYF. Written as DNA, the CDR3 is TGTGCCAGCAGCCCATTGGGGAGGGTCAACACAGATACGCAGTATTTT.

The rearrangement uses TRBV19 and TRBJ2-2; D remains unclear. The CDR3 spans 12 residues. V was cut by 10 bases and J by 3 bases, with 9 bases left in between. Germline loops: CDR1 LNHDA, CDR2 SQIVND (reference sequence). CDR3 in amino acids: CATSTYTGELFF. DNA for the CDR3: TGTGCCACCAGTACCTACACCGGGGAGCTGTTTTTT.

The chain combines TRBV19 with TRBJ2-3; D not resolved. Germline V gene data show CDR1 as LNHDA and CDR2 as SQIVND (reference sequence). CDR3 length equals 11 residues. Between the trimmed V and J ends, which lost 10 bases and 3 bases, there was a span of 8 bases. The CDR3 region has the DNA TGTGCCAATAAAGAGACAGATACGCAGTATTTT. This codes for CANKETDTQYF.

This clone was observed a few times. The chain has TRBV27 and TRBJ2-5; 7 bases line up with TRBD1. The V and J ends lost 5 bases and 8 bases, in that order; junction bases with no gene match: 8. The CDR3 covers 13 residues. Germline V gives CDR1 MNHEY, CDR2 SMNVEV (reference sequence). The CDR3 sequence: CASSAGQVTTQYF. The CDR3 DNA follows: TGTGCCAGCAGTGCCGGACAGGTCACTACCCAGTACTTC.